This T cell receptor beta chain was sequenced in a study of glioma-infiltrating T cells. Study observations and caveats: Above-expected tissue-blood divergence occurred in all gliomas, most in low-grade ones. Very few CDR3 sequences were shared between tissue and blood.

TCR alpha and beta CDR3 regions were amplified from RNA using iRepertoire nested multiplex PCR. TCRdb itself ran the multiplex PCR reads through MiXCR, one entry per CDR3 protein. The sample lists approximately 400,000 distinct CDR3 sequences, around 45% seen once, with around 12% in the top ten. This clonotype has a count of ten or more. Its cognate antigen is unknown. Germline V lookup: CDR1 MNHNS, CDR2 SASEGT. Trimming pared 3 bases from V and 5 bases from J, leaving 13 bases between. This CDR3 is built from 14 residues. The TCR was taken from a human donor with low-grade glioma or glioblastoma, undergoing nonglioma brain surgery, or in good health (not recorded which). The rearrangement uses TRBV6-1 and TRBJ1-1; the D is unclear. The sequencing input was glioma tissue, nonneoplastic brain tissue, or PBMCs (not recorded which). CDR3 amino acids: CASSERWGSTEAFF. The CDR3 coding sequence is TGTGCCAGCAGTGAGAGGTGGGGTTCGACTGAAGCTTTCTTT.